This section outlines one T cell receptor beta chain sequence together with its context. It has no known antigen specificity. No base qualities exist here, and no much larger clone lies one base off it. Whole blood was collected in K2EDTA tubes by collaborating institutions according to the institutions' own protocols. For TCRbeta analysis, collaborators shipped samples as frozen whole blood, isolated PBMCs, or DNA extracted from either of those sample types. TCRbeta CDR3 regions were amplified from genomic DNA by means of the immunoSEQ Assay, a bias-controlled multiplex PCR. The study's processing was this. The number of nucleated cells in each sample was estimated from the amplification of reference gene primers within the assay. Sequence reads were collapsed and filtered to measure the absolute abundance of every unique TCRbeta CDR3 rearrangement. For each sample, productive Simpson clonality was calculated as the square root of Simpson's diversity index over productive rearrangements. Sourced from immuneACCESS, this table was stored by TCRdb with only in-frame sequences that have V and J called. A share of the clones is absent; for the studies checked, an unresolved V gene accounts for under half, and the remainder has no known explanation. V, J and clone size derive from that table, while D and trimming were established from the DNA sequence. The sample table records 110,000 or so clones; 84% of these occur just once. About 7.3% of the sample is in the top ten clones.

CDR1 SGHRS and CDR2 YFSETQ were looked up in the germline V gene. The CDR3 goes from the cysteine to the phenylalanine over 16 residues. The read is trimmed to its CDR3 DNA, 48 bases read in frame from base 1. V is clipped by 4 bases and J by 0 bases, and the sequence between their germline boundaries is 14 bases long. The sample originates from a study of blood T cell repertoires in COVID-19 (dated by TCRdb to 2020 to 2022). For context, the study as a whole: The collaborator samples originated in the United States, Italy and Spain and spanned the acute and convalescent phases of COVID-19. The material from the prospective study consisted of cDNA or gDNA derived from T cells, B-cell-depleted T cells, or PBMCs. Deeply sampled blood TCRbeta repertoires from subjects exposed to, actively infected with, or recovered from COVID-19 were included in the dataset. The repertoires were released in a freely available public database intended as a resource for research on the immune response to SARS-CoV-2. The samples were drawn from the first 160 participants of the ongoing ImmuneRACE study and from 950 to 1,500 subjects provided by 6 global collaborators. Nearly every sample came with metadata listing a de-identified subject ID, COVID-19 status, age in years and sex. HLA class I and class II types, where available, came from metadata supplied by the sample provider rather than from assay-based typing. The investigation overall reported the following: The quantity of clinical and demographic metadata differed by source and by participant and was supplied without curation.

The chain is assembled from TRBV5-1 and TRBJ1-3; a weak D assignment points to TRBD1 (5 bases agree). The sequence came from a woman aged 40 to 55 with acute or convalescent COVID-19. What was sequenced was peripheral blood. The CDR3 sequence is CASSGAGISSGNTIYF. The DNA sequence is TGCGCCAGCAGCGGGGCTGGGATCAGCTCTGGAAACACCATATATTTT.